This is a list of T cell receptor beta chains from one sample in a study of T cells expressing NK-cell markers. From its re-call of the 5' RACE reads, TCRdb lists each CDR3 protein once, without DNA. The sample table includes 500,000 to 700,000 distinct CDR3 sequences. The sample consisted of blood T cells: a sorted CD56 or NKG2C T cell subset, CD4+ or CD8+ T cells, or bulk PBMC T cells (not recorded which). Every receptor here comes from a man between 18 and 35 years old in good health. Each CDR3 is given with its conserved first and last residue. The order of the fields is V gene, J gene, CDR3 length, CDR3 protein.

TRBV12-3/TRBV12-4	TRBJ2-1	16	CASSSIAESSYNEQFF
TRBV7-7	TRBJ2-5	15	CASSRDRGLQETQYF
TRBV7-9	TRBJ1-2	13	CASSLEGATGYTF
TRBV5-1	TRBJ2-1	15	CASSPLAVSYNEQFF
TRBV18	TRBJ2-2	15	CASSPPTGPNGELFF
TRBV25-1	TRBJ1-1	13	CASSEWDTREAFF
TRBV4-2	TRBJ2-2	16	CASSQWLAGVAGELFF
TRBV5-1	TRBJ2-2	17	CASSLSLQTQGAGELFF
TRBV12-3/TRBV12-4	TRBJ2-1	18	CASSPPGLAGHPYNEQFF
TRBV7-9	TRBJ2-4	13	CASSLVPGDIQYF
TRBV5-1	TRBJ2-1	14	CASSGDRSYNEQFF
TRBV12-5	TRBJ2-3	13	CAGTSGVWDTQYF
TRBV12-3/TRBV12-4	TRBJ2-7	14	CASSSTGFSYEQYF
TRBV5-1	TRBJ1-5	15	CASSLGGGSNQPQHF
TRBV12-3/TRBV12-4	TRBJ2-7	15	CASSLAGGNSYEQYF
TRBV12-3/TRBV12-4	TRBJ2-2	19	CASTFPQTASYEDTGELFF
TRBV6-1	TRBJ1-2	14	CASSARGAGYGYTF
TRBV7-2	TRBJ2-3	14	CASRPSSGGGTQYF
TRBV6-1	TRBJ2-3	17	CASSEAGGLASTDTQYF
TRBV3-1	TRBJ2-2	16	CASSQLKLSNTGELFF
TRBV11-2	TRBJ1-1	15	CASSLDAGGSTEAFF
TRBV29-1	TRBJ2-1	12	CSVKNRASRRFF
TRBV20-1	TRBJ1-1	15	CSARDRGRGGTEAFF
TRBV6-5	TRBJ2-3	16	CASSYSHAGGTDTQYF
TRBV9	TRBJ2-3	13	CASSRGTSQPQYF
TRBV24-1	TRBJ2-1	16	CATSDLGGHTYNEQFF
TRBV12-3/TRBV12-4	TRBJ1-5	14	CASSPVWSNQPQHF
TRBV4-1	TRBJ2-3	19	CASSQDGTISYLGTDTQYF
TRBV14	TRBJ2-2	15	CASSQAPEAGGELFF
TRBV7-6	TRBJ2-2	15	CASSSEDAGRGELFF
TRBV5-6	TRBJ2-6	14	CASSLGRRANVLTF
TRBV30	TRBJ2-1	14	CAWDEGLANNEQFF
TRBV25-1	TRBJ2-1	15	CASSKAVAGGHEQFF
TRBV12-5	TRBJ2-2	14	CASATGGSTGELFF
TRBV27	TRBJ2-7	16	CASSWGVRDLTYEQYF
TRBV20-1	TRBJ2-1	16	CSARGGLAGVRSEQFF
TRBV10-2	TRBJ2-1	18	CASSESPGTSGFLNEQFF
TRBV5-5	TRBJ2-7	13	CASSFEISYEQYF
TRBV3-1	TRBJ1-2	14	CASSRYQGANGYTF
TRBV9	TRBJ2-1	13	CASSVSGFSEQFF
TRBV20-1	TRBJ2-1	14	CSARGRRVDSEQFF
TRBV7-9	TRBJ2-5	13	CASSFYPSETQYF
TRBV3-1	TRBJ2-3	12	CASSQVSDTQYF
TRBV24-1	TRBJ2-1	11	CATSVADEQFF
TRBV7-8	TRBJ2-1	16	CASSSVRDYLYNEQFF
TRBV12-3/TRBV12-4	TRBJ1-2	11	CASSPNRGYTF
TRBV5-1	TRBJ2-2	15	CASSSGLAGAGELFF
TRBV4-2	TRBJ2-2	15	CASSHQGPRSGELFF
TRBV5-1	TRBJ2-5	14	CASSFGTLGETQYF
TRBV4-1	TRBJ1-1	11	CASTRGAEAFF
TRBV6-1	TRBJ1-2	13	CASSLGQRHGYTF
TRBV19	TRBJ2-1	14	CASSIMRDYNEQFF
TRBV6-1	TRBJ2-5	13	CASSELGGETQYF
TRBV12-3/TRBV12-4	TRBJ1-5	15	CASRENTGLLKPQHF
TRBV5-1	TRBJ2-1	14	CASRLSQPSDEQFF
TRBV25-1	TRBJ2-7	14	CASGLAGDHYEQYF
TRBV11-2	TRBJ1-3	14	CASSLLTGGNTIYF
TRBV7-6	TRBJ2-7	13	CASSPVGRSEQYF
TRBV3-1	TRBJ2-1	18	CASSFNRRSLRSYNEQFF